This T cell receptor (beta chain) was retrieved from a study of cytomegalovirus exposure and HLA in healthy donors. General study results and limits: A later analysis found most CMV-associated TCR beta chains apparently HLA-restricted. Associated with HLA alleles at 0.05 false discovery rate in a later analysis were 17,000 or so TCR beta sequences. Roughly uniform depth of sequencing across donors was assumed in presence/absence analyses.

Turning to this clone: What it binds is not known.

It was healthy bone marrow donors who served as donors. The PCR had 60 Vbeta and 13 Jbeta primers. Assay: immunoSEQ multiplex PCR; the TCRdb copy retains only in-frame clones and omits some. Found here are approximately 130,000 clones, around 86% of them singletons; the top ten hold about 0.71%. Germline CDR1 MDHEN, CDR2 SYDVKM. V lost 6 bases and J lost 1; bases outside the gene matches: 10. The CDR3 contains 16 residues. The chain couples TRBV28 to TRBJ1-1, with 8 bases that match TRBD1. This TCR derives from a man between 18 and 35 years old in good health and CMV-seronegative. The sequencing sample was made of PBMCs. The CDR3 protein is CASRTPGQESNTEAFF. The CDR3 DNA follows: TGTGCCAGCAGGACTCCGGGACAGGAGTCGAACACTGAAGCTTTCTTT. Supplemented by reference TRBV28 and TRBJ1-1, the full variable domain reads DVKVTQSSRYLVKRTGEKVFLECVQDMDHENMFWYRQDPGLGLRLIYFSYDVKMKEKGDIPEGYSVSREKKERFSLILESASTNQTSMYLCASRTPGQESNTEAFFGQGTRLTVV.